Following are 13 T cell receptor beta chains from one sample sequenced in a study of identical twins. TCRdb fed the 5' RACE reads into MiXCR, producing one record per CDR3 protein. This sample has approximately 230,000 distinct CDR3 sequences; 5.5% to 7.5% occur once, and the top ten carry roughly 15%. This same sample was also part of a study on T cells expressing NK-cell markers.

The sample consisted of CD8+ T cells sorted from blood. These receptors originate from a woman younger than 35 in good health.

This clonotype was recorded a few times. This chain's CDR3 is CASSPGGRGVTEAFF. The CDR3 bases are TGTGCCAGCTCCCCCGGAGGGCGAGGTGTCACTGAAGCTTTCTTT. The chain carries TRBV18 and TRBJ1-1, with D unclear. The CDR3 extends over 15 amino acids. Germline loops: CDR1 KGHSH, CDR2 LQKENI. Trimming cost V 6 bases and J 4 bases, with 18 bases left between them.

CDR3 residues: CASSEAGANTGELFF. The CDR3 DNA reads TGCGCCAGCAGTGAGGCGGGAGCGAACACCGGGGAGCTGTTTTTT. V usage is TRBV10-2 and J usage is TRBJ2-2; 7 nucleotides align to TRBD2. The CDR3 is 15 residues long. Germline CDR1 reads WSHSY; CDR2 reads SAAADI. V trimming: 2 bases; J trimming: 0 bases; junction bases outside the gene matches: 0.

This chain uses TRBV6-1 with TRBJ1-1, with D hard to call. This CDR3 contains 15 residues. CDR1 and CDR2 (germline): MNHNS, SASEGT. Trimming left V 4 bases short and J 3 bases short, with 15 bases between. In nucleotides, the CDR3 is TGTGCCAGCAGTGGAAGCTTGAGCAGTTACACTGAAGCTTTCTTT. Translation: CASSGSLSSYTEAFF.

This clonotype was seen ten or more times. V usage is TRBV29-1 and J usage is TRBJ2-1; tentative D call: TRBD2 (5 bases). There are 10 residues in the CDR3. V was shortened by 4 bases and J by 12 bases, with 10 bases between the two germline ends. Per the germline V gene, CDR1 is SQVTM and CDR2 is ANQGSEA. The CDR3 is CSVARLSQFF. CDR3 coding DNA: TGCAGCGTTGCTCGACTATCGCAGTTCTTC.

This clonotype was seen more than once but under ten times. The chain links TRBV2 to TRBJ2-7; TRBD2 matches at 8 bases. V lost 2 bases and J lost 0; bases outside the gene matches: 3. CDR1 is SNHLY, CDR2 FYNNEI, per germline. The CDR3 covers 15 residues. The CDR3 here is CASSETSGYSYEQYF. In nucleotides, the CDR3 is TGTGCCAGCAGTGAAACTAGCGGCTACTCCTACGAGCAGTACTTC. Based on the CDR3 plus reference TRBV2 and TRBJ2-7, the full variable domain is EPEVTQTPSHQVTQMGQEVILRCVPISNHLYFYWYRQILGQKVEFLVSFYNNEISEKSEIFDDQFSVERPDGSNFTLKIRSTKLEDSAMYFCASSETSGYSYEQYFGPGTRLTVT.

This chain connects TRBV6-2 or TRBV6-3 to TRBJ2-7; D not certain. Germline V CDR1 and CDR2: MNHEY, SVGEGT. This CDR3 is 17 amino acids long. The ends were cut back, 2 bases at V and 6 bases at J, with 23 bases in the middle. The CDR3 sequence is CASSYRRFWQGLGEQYF. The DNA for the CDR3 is TGTGCCAGCAGTTACCGTCGATTCTGGCAAGGCCTCGGCGAGCAGTACTTC.

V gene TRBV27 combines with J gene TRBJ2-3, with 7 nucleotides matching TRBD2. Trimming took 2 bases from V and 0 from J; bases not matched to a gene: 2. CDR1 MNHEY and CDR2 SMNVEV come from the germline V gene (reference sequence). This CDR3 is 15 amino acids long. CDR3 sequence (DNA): TGTGCCAGCAGTTTACTAGCGGCTAGCACAGATACGCAGTATTTT. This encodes CASSLLAASTDTQYF.

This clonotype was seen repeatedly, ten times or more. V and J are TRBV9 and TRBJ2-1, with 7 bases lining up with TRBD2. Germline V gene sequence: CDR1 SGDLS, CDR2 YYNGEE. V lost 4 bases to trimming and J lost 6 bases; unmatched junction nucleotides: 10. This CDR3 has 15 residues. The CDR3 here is CASSLGGIPGNEQFF. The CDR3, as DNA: TGTGCCAGCAGCCTCGGGGGGATCCCAGGCAATGAGCAGTTCTTC. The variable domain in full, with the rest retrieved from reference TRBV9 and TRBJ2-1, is DSGVTQTPKHLITATGQRVTLRCSPRSGDLSVYWYQQSLDQGLQFLIQYYNGEERAKGNILERFSAQQFPDLHSELNLSSLELGDSALYFCASSLGGIPGNEQFFGPGTRLTVL.

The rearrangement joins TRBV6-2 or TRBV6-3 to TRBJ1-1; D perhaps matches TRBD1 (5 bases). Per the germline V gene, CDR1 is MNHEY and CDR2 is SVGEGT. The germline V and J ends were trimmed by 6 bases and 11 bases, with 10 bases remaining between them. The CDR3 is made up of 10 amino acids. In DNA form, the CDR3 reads TGTGCCAGCAGAGGGGCAAGGGCTTTCTTT. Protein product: CASRGARAFF.

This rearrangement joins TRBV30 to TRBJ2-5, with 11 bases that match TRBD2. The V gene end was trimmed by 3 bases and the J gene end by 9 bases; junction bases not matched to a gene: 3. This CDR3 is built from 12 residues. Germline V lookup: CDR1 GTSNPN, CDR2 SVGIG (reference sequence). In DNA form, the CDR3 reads TGTGCCTGGAGACTAGCGGGAGAACCCCAGTACTTC. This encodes CAWRLAGEPQYF.

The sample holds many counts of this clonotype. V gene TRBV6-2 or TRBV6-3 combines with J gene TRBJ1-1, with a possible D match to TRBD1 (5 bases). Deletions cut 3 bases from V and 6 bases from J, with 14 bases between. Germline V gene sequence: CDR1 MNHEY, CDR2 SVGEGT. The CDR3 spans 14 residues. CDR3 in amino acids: CASSYWGEGAEAFF. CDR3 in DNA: TGTGCCAGCAGTTATTGGGGTGAAGGGGCTGAAGCTTTCTTT.

CDR3 region: CASSQGVAGVDEQFF. In nucleotides, the CDR3 is TGCGCCAGCAGCCAAGGGGTAGCGGGAGTGGATGAGCAGTTCTTC. The chain uses TRBV4-3 and TRBJ2-1; 9 bases are shared with TRBD2. Looked up from germline, CDR1 is LGHNA and CDR2 is YSLEER. CDR3 length: 15 residues. V shed 1 base, J shed 8 bases, and the junction held 6 bases outside the gene matches.

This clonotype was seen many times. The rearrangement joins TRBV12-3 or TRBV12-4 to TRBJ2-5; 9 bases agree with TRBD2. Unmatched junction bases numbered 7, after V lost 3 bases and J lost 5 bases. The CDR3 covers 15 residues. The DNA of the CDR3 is TGTGCCAGCAGTTTCTTACTAGCGGGCGGTGAGACCCAGTACTTC. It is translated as CASSFLLAGGETQYF.